This T cell receptor (beta chain) is drawn from a study of cytomegalovirus exposure and HLA in healthy donors (TCRdb year 2017). Looking at the study overall: According to an earlier analysis of around 600 of the donors, some 170 million T cells yielded 100 million or so unique TCR beta sequences and 276 Gb of sequence data. The genetic ancestry cluster associated with self-reported Caucasian donors included 65% to 90% of the roughly 360 genotyped donors. The study aimed to test whether signatures of past pathogen exposure could be identified by cataloging public T cell receptors. On average, roughly 240,000 unique TCR beta nucleotide sequences were sequenced per donor among a few hundred genotyped donors of the cohort, with 15% to 20% of those sequences being non-productive. A later genetic analysis used genome-wide SNP genotypes for 398 of the 666 donors, treating that subset as a discovery cohort. Rather than drawing on any new phenotypic data, the later analysis identified candidate immune exposures from TCR beta sequences and the way those sequences occurred across donors. A handful of DR-DQ haplotypes were handled as single units for association and clustering because linkage in the cohort was strong. Using immunosequencing, the study profiled T cell repertoires from around 670 subjects and related those repertoires to cytomegalovirus serostatus. An early release covering 550 to 700 HLA-typed donors comprised approximately 290 gigabases of sequencing data and tens of millions of unique TCR sequences. An earlier analysis of 587 of the donors used high-throughput TCR beta sequencing to judge whether each TCR beta V gene segment behaved as functional or pseudogenic. To predict cytomegalovirus infection status, the study combined high-throughput TCR immunosequencing, statistical association of individual TCRs with disease status, and machine learning. Donor age, sex, ethnicity and CMV serostatus were compiled alongside the repertoire data. Typing coverage differed by locus: A, B, C, DRB1 and DQB1 were typed in roughly 620-630 donors, DQA1 in about 560, DPA1 in approximately 610, and DPB1 in approximately 450. Besides the first cohort of roughly 700 subjects, a separate validation cohort made up of over 95 different subjects was used. To study patterns of TCR occurrence, a later analysis re-analyzed previously published TCR beta repertoires from just over 650 donors and added high-resolution HLA genotyping. All discovery cohort repertoires had been generated using a single sequencing platform. HLA typing included class I and class II loci at four-digit resolution. The study at large found these results: According to a later analysis, parvovirus B19, influenza, CMV and Epstein-Barr virus appeared linked to several top co-occurrence clusters. Linkage disequilibrium might explain the correlated functional status among segregating V segments, but an unknown experimental factor could not be ruled out. Compared with equally common non-associated chains, HLA-associated TCR beta chains in a later analysis were more clonally expanded and had lower generation probabilities. A total of 150 to 200 TCR beta chains were listed by the study as associated with cytomegalovirus. Presence/absence analyses assumed roughly uniform sequencing depth across donors, an assumption that may not hold. A further reported finding was that TCR beta sequences accurately predicted the HLA-A and HLA-B alleles for most subjects in the first cohort. The classifier was reported to diagnose cytomegalovirus status with high specificity and sensitivity in both the original and validation cohorts. A later genetic analysis associated a missense DCLRE1C variant with V-gene and J-gene trimming of TCR beta chains, and an independent cohort replicated the association. A later analysis found that TCR association rates varied across HLA loci, with DRB1 alleles showing the most associated TCRs and HLA-C alleles the fewest. Some IMGT-functional V segments, including TRBV6-2 and TRBV6-3, could not be told apart with the 87-base-pair reads, so those segments were excluded. The only immune exposure information available for the cohort was CMV serostatus. Across donors, most TCR sequences were observed very rarely, whereas some public TCRs were present in many individuals. Strong co-occurrence of HLA alleles, especially DR and DQ, made assigning TCR associations to individual alleles difficult. The sequencing pipeline was judged likely to have produced a cluster of highly shared sequence variants as a technical artifact. The cohort was sequenced for TCR beta chains only, and without alpha or paired-chain data the features that could be detected were limited. In a later genetic analysis, fewer N-insertions in productive TCRs were reported among donors in an Asian-associated ancestry cluster than the roughly 700-donor mean. Fewer than 20 rarely observed V segments, including chromosome 9 orphons, were excluded from the earlier analysis of approximately 600 of the donors because counts were too low. In a later analysis, most CMV-associated TCR beta chains were found to appear HLA-restricted, with HLA associations seemingly driven largely by CMV exposure. The authors suggested that the approach could potentially be generalized to other disease states and immunological phenotypes. In a later analysis, about 17,000 TCR beta sequences were associated with specific HLA alleles at a false discovery rate of 0.05. In vitro tests confirmed that a few of the cytomegalovirus-associated TCR beta chains recognize cytomegalovirus antigens. In an earlier analysis of more than 450 of the donors, most TCR beta V segments were observed in productive rearrangements about 87% or about 30% of the time, broadly matching IMGT annotations. Because some donors lacked HLA typing at each locus, the association tests relied only on the typed subset.

The protocol used for the library was the immunoSEQ multiplex PCR assay. For the multiplex PCR, a mixture combining 60 forward primers for TCR Vbeta segments and 13 reverse primers for TCR Jbeta segments was used. The CDR3 region of rearranged TCR beta genes was amplified from genomic DNA with a multiplex PCR assay. Amplified TCR beta libraries were sequenced as 87-base-pair reads on the Illumina HiSeq System. The source study handled its data this way. In a later analysis, tens of millions of unique TCR beta chains were counted across the roughly 670 repertoires, and some 10 million of these chains were shared by at least two donors. Raw reads were error-corrected and collapsed into unique sequences by a nearest-neighbor algorithm in which closely related sequences were merged to remove PCR and sequencing errors. To assign V, D and J gene segments, CDR3 sequences were aligned to IMGT reference sequences. For a sequence to be retained, at least a six-nucleotide match to both a V gene segment and a J gene segment was required. Rearrangements were called productive when the CDR3 lacked stop codons and stayed in frame with V and J; all others were non-productive. CDR3 was defined according to IMGT convention as the region running from the second conserved V-encoded cysteine to the conserved J-encoded phenylalanine. Sequences without an unambiguous match to a single V gene segment were excluded from the earlier analysis of several hundred of the donors. In an earlier analysis of a few hundred of the donors, a V segment was called functional when productive rearrangements were above 56.7%, and segregating when the standard deviation between donors exceeded 5%. A statistical classification framework was developed to diagnose cytomegalovirus status using the catalog of TCR beta chain sequences. V and J gene assignment, in a later analysis, came from comparing TCR nucleotide sequences with IMGT/GENE-DB human TR gene sequences. Using the TCRdist pipeline, a later analysis assigned CDR3 sequences along with most-parsimonious VDJ recombination scenarios. A later analysis defined each TCR beta chain by its CDR3 amino acid sequence plus V-gene family, and excluded reads lacking a unique V-gene family. As a way to deal with suspected cross-contamination and a sequencing artifact, a later analysis dropped hundreds of nucleotide sequences that were highly shared and had low generation probability. A later analysis calculated a clonal expansion index for each public chain from normalized within-repertoire ranks of inferred template counts. In a later analysis, generation probabilities were computed with a VDJ recombination model fitted to out-of-frame rearrangements, and the resulting probabilities were checked against IGoR. A later analysis scored TCR-TCR, TCR-HLA and TCR-CMV co-occurrence with hypergeometric tests, applying a repertoire-size bias correction to TCR pairs. To estimate false discovery rates, a later analysis permuted the HLA or CMV assignments 20 times. In a later analysis, co-occurring TCRs were grouped using DBSCAN, with TCRdist sequence similarity added in when clustering inside HLA-allele-positive subsets. Co-occurrence clustering excluded repertoires with fewer than 30,000 or more than 120,000 public chains, plus five with anomalous nucleotide sharing. In TCRdb, the immuneACCESS table is reduced to in-frame sequences with V and J assigned. These tables do not hold every clone; where another copy was compared, an unresolved V gene accounts for under half, and the others remain unexplained. That table furnishes V, J and clone size, whereas the DNA furnished D and trimming. The sample profile shows roughly 180,000 clones; roughly a tenth of them were found once. Of the sample, 1% to 1.5% is held by the ten largest clones.

In total, fewer than 750 healthy bone marrow donors made up the cohort. At the time of sampling, all cohort members were nominally healthy, though unrecorded immune exposures were likely present. The donor was CMV seropositive and belonged to the group of some 290 seropositive cohort members. Each donor provided a peripheral blood sample, and peripheral blood mononuclear cells were used for TCR beta sequencing. The Qiagen DNeasy Blood Extraction Kit was used to extract genomic DNA from the blood cell samples. This clone showed up just a few times. Its binding antigen is unknown. No clone much larger than this one lies a single base away; base qualities are absent. Including cysteine and phenylalanine, the CDR3 has 15 amino acids. The sequence is cut down to CDR3 DNA, 45 bases in frame from base 1. For CDR1 and CDR2, the germline V gene lists SGHRS and YFSETQ. Compared with germline, V lacks 4 bases and J lacks 4 bases; bases without a gene match: 6.

The chain is made from TRBV5-1 and TRBJ2-3; a stretch of 10 junction bases matches TRBD1. Sequencing was carried out using PBMCs. The TCR originated in a woman in her twenties or thirties in good health and CMV-seropositive. CDR3 region: CASSHPGQGPDTQYF. The nucleotides read TGCGCCAGCAGCCATCCGGGACAGGGGCCAGATACGCAGTATTTT.